This section outlines one T cell receptor (beta chain) sequence together with its context. Its antigen is currently unknown. The CDR3 extends over 13 amino acids. Trimming removed 3 bases from V and 8 bases from J, with 10 bases in between. CDR1 and CDR2 (germline): KGHDR, SFDVKD. Researchers grouped second doses given at about 4 or about 12 weeks into one pool. These data originate in a study of T cell responses to AZD1222 COVID-19 vaccine. Study-wide points: The peak T cell response came first, and repertoires were sampled only after it.

TCRdb's copy holds only in-frame clones and misses some; the assay was immunoSEQ multiplex PCR. The repertoire includes under 150,000 clones, roughly 92% of them detected once, and about 1.1% sits in the top ten. The sequences come from peripheral blood, collected 28 days after the second AZD1222 dose. V is TRBV24-1 and J is TRBJ2-1, with D hard to call. This sequence originates from an adult who received the AZD1222 COVID-19 vaccine. In DNA, the CDR3 is TGTGCCACCAGTGATGCCCCCCTGGATGAGCAGTTCTTC. Amino acids: CATSDAPLDEQFF.